The 6 T cell receptor beta chains given below trace back to one sample, sequenced in a study of identical twins. Each CDR3 protein gets one entry after TCRdb re-called the 5' RACE reads with MiXCR. The sample holds 1.5 million to 2 million distinct CDR3 sequences, around 33% seen once. Sample: cord blood. Every receptor here comes from a newborn girl in good health.

J is TRBJ2-3 and V is TRBV25-1; no reliable D call. The V and J ends lost 5 bases and 10 bases respectively, with 13 bases between them. This CDR3 is built from 12 residues. Germline-derived CDR1 and CDR2 are MGHDK and SYGVNS. CDR3 nucleotide sequence: TGTGCCAGCAGTCCCGACTTGGCTGCGCAGTATTTT. Its protein product is CASSPDLAAQYF.

This chain joins TRBV9 and TRBJ2-3; tentatively, D is TRBD2 (6 bases). CDR1 is SGDLS, CDR2 YYNGEE, per germline. There are 15 residues in the CDR3. Trimming removed 0 bases from V and 0 bases from J, with 8 bases in between. For the CDR3, the DNA is TGTGCCAGCAGCGTAGGGGACTCTAGCACAGATACGCAGTATTTT. Amino acid sequence: CASSVGDSSTDTQYF.

This clonotype was picked up many times. V is TRBV5-1 and J is TRBJ2-7; D might be TRBD2 (7 bases). The V end lost 6 bases, the J end lost 2 bases, and 12 bases lay between the germline ends. There are 13 residues in the CDR3. CDR1 SGHRS and CDR2 YFSETQ come from the germline V gene. CDR3 in DNA: TGCGCCAGCAAGGGGGGGGCAGCCTACGAGCAGTACTTC. Its translation: CASKGGAAYEQYF. Combining the CDR3 with reference TRBV5-1 and TRBJ2-7 gives the whole variable domain KAGVTQTPRYLIKTRGQQVTLSCSPISGHRSVSWYQQTPGQGLQFLFEYFSETQRNKGNFPGRFSGRQFSNSRSEMNVSTLELGDSALYLCASKGGAAYEQYFGPGTRLTVT.

The chain is built from TRBV7-9 and TRBJ2-5; TRBD2 aligns across 10 bases. Germline V gene sequence: CDR1 SEHNR, CDR2 FQNEAQ (reference sequence). The CDR3 is 13 residues long. V gave up 3 bases and J gave up 12 bases; unmatched junction bases: 7. For the CDR3, the DNA is TGTGCCAGCAGCTTGGCTAGCGGGAGTGGGGAGTACTTC. As protein: CASSLASGSGEYF.

CDR3 sequence: CASSLVQVSYNEQYF. The DNA for the CDR3 is TGTGCCAGCAGCTTAGTTCAGGTTTCCTACAATGAGCAGTACTTC. The chain links TRBV7-2 to TRBJ2-5, with no clear D. The CDR3 sequence is 15 residues long. The V gene's germline CDR1 is SGHTA and CDR2 FQGNSA. The V and J ends lost 1 base and 11 bases respectively, with 20 bases between them.

The chain has TRBV9 and TRBJ2-1; perhaps D is TRBD1 or TRBD2 (5 bases each). The V and J ends lost 0 bases and 6 bases respectively, with 16 bases between them. The CDR3 is 16 amino acids. CDR1 and CDR2 from the germline V gene are SGDLS and YYNGEE. The CDR3 spells CASSVGGTRVPNEQFF. The CDR3 nucleotides read TGTGCCAGCAGCGTAGGTGGGACCAGGGTTCCCAATGAGCAGTTCTTC.